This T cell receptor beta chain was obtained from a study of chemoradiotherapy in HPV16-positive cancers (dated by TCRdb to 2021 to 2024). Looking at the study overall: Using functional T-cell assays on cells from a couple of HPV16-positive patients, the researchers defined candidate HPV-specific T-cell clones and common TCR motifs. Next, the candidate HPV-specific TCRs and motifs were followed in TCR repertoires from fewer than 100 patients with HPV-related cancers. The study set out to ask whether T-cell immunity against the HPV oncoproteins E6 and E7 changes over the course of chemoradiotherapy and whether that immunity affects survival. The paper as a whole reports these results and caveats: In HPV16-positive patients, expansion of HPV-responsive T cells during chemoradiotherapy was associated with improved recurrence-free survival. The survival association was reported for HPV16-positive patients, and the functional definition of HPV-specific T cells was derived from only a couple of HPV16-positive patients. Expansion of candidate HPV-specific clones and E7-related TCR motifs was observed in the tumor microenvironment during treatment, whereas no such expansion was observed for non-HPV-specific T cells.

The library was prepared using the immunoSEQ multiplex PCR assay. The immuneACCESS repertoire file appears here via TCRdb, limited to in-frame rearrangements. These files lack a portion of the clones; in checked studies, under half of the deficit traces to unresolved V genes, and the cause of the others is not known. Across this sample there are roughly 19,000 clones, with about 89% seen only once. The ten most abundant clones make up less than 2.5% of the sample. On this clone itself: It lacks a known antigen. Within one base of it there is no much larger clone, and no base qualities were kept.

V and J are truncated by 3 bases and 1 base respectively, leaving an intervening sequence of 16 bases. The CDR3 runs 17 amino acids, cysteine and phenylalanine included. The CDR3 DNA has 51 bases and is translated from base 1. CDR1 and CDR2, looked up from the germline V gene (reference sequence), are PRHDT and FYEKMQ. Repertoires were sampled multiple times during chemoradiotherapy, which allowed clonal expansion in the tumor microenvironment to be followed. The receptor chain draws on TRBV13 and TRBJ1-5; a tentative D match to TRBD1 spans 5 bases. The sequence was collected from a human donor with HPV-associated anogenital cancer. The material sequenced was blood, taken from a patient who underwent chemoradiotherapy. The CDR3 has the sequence CASSFSQGSESNQPQHF. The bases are TGTGCCAGCAGCTTTTCCCAGGGCTCGGAGAGCAATCAGCCCCAGCATTTT.